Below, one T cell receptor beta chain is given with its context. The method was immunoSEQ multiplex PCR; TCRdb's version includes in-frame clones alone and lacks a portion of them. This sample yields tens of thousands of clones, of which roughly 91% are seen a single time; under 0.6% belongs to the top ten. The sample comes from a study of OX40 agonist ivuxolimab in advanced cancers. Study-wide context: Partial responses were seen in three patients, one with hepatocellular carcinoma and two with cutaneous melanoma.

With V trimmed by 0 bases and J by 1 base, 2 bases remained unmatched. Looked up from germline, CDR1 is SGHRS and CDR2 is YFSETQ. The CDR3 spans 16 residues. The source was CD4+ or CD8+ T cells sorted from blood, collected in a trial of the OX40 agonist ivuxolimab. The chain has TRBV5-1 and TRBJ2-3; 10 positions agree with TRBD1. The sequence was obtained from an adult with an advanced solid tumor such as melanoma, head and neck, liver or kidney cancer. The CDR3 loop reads CASSLDGTGGTDTQYF. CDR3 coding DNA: TGCGCCAGCAGCTTGGATGGGACAGGGGGCACAGATACGCAGTATTTT.